The sequence of this TCR beta chain was determined in a study of blood T cell repertoires in COVID-19. As for the study in general: Whether acute or convalescent, the COVID-19 samples came from the United States, Italy and Spain. Sources were T cells, B-cell-depleted T cells, or PBMCs; the material itself was cDNA or gDNA.

Deletions cut 1 base from V and 5 bases from J, with 11 bases between. CDR3 length: 15 amino acids. From germline, CDR1 is LGHDT and CDR2 YNNKEL (reference sequence). Per the study methods: Amplification of reference gene primers provided the estimated nucleated cell counts. Repertoires were generated with immunoSEQ multiplex PCR, while TCRdb's copy carries only in-frame clones and drops some. From that table come the V and J calls and clone size; the DNA was used to work out D and trimming. The profile shows about 190,000 clones, roughly 80% of them singletons. The chain employs TRBV3-1 (or the pseudogene TRBV3-2) and TRBJ2-2; D uncertain. The origin of this receptor is a woman in her fifties or sixties with acute or convalescent COVID-19. Sequences were obtained from peripheral blood. For the CDR3, the DNA is TGTGCCAGCAGCCAAGGGGCAGGATTTACCGGGGAGCTGTTTTTT. Translating it yields CASSQGAGFTGELFF.